These T cell receptor beta chains were read from a single sample in a study of molecular identifiers for immune sequencing clone quantification. TCRdb re-called the PCR reads with MiXCR, one entry per CDR3 protein. The table has 40,000 to 50,000 distinct CDR3 sequences, about 19% seen once. Source material: naive CD8+ T cells from blood, with Jurkat cell RNA spiked in. These TCRs come from a human donor in good health. Some libraries in this study had Jurkat cell RNA spiked in. CDR3s include the opening cysteine and the closing phenylalanine or tryptophan. D genes are given only for firm matches. Expanded clones get a size class; other rows say once, few or many, or leave the size out.

size	V	J	D	DNA	CDR3
.	TRBV4-1	TRBJ1-4	.	TGCGCCAGCAGCCAGTCCTTTCCGACAGCAACTAATGAAAGACTGTTTTTT	CASSQSFPTATNERLFF
many	TRBV7-9	TRBJ2-2	TRBD1	TGTGCCAGCAGCACAACAAGGGGGACAGCGAACACCGGGGAGCTGTTTTTT	CASSTTRGTANTGELFF
many	TRBV20-1	TRBJ2-5	TRBD1	TGCAGTGCGCCGGACAGGGGTACTGAGAATATTCTTAAACAAGAGACCCAGTACTTC	CSAPDRGTENILKQETQYF
many	TRBV7-6	TRBJ2-2	.	TGTGCCAGCAGCTTAGAATACCAGGGCCGCCCGAACACCGGGGAGCTGTTTTTT	CASSLEYQGRPNTGELFF
many	TRBV29-1	TRBJ2-4	.	TGCAGCGCACAGGGTCAAGGAAACATTCAGTACTTC	CSAQGQGNIQYF
many	TRBV4-3	TRBJ1-1	.	TGCGCCAGCAGCCAAGATGGGGCGGGAAACGACTTGAACACTGAAGCTTTCTTT	CASSQDGAGNDLNTEAFF
.	TRBV19	TRBJ2-5	TRBD1	TGTGCCAGTAGTATGGACAGGGAAGAGACCCGGTACTTC	CASSMDREETRYF
many	TRBV30	TRBJ2-1	.	TGTGCCTGGAGTCGAGCACATGGGGGGAACGGTGAGCAGTTCTTC	CAWSRAHGGNGEQFF
many	TRBV10-1	TRBJ2-3	TRBD2	TGCGCCAGCAGTGCTAGCGGGGGGGCCGTACCAGATACGCAGTATTTT	CASSASGGAVPDTQYF
many	TRBV10-1	TRBJ2-7	.	TGCGCCAGCAGTTTCGGGACAAGATCCTACGAGCAGTACTTC	CASSFGTRSYEQYF
many	TRBV5-1	TRBJ2-3	.	TGCGCCAGCAGAGGGGCCCTGTACACAGATACGCAGTATTTT	CASRGALYTDTQYF
many	TRBV19	TRBJ1-1	.	TGTGCCAGTAGTTTCCAGAACACTGAAGCTTTCTTT	CASSFQNTEAFF
many	TRBV29-1	TRBJ2-3	.	TGCAGCGTTGTCGGTTTACCCCGAGAAATTAGCACAGATACGCAGTATTTT	CSVVGLPREISTDTQYF
many	TRBV27	TRBJ2-7	TRBD2	TGTGCCAGCAGGGGGGGGGAGGACGGTGCCTACGAGCAGTACTTC	CASRGGEDGAYEQYF
many	TRBV7-2	TRBJ2-7	TRBD2	TGTGCCAGCAGCTTAGGCGTAGCGGGTACCTACGAGCAGTACTTC	CASSLGVAGTYEQYF
many	TRBV27	TRBJ2-7	TRBD1	TGTGCCAGCAGTGCAGTGGGGGACAGGGCTTTCGACCCGCTAAAGCAGTACTTC	CASSAVGDRAFDPLKQYF
many	TRBV7-6	TRBJ2-1	TRBD1	TGTGCCAGCAGCGTGACAGGGGGCACGTACAATGAGCAGTTCTTC	CASSVTGGTYNEQFF